These 16 T cell receptor beta chains came from one sample sequenced in a study of OX40 agonist ivuxolimab in advanced cancers. Clones were read by immunoSEQ multiplex PCR, and TCRdb kept only the in-frame ones, dropping some. The sample comprises approximately 52,000 clones, around four fifths of which are singletons, and approximately 4.1% rests with the top ten. Here the sequenced sample was CD4+ or CD8+ T cells sorted from blood, taken in a trial of the OX40 agonist ivuxolimab. Receptor source: an adult with an advanced solid tumor such as melanoma, head and neck, liver or kidney cancer.

V gene TRBV5-1 combines with J gene TRBJ1-6, with D tentatively TRBD1 (5 bases). The germline V gene encodes CDR1 SGHRS and CDR2 YFSETQ. V was clipped by 1 base and J by 7 bases, with 9 bases between them. This CDR3 is built from 14 residues. CDR3 sequence (DNA): TGCGCCAGCAGCTTGAGTAGACAGAATTCACCCCTCCACTTT. This gives the protein CASSLSRQNSPLHF.

The chain employs TRBV10-3 and TRBJ1-2; no clear D. Germline CDR1 and CDR2: ENHRY and SYGVKD. The V and J ends lost 3 bases and 3 bases respectively, with 8 bases between them. CDR3 size: 13 residues. In nucleotides, the CDR3 is TGTGCCATCAGTGACTGGGAGGACTATGGCTACACCTTC. Residues: CAISDWEDYGYTF.

This CDR3 is CASSEAGTGGGSYF. CDR3 in DNA: TGTGCCAGCAGTGAAGCGGGGACAGGGGGTGGATCGTACTTC. This chain connects TRBV6-1 to TRBJ2-7; TRBD1 aligns across 11 bases. Germline V CDR1 and CDR2: MNHNS, SASEGT. The CDR3 runs 14 residues. Trimming at V came to 0 bases and at J to 12 bases, leaving 7 bases not matched to a gene.

The genes are TRBV2 and TRBJ2-5; weak D call: TRBD2 (6 bases). Trimming cost V 11 bases and J 4 bases, with 17 bases left between them. Germline V gene data show CDR1 as SNHLY and CDR2 as FYNNEI. The CDR3 has 13 amino acids. The CDR3 is CASLGGAGETQYF. The CDR3 DNA sequence: TGTGCCTCCTTAGGCGGGGCGGGAGAGACCCAGTACTTC.

J is TRBJ2-2 and V is TRBV5-8, with a weak D call TRBD1 (6 bases). V was trimmed by 2 bases and J by 4 bases, leaving 15 bases between them. Germline V gives CDR1 SGHTS, CDR2 YDEGEE. This CDR3 region has 16 residues. CDR3 sequence: CASSLEGVGATGELFF. DNA for the CDR3: TGTGCCAGCAGCTTAGAAGGCGTGGGGGCCACCGGGGAGCTGTTTTTT.

The chain couples TRBV5-6 to TRBJ2-7; D gene uncertain. Germline CDR1 reads SGHDT; CDR2 reads YYEEEE. CDR3 length: 11 amino acids. V lost 2 bases and J 4 bases, leaving 4 bases between the germline ends. CDR3 protein: CASSLNYEQYF. The DNA for the CDR3 is TGTGCCAGCAGCTTAAATTACGAGCAGTACTTC. The variable domain in full, completed from reference TRBV5-6 and TRBJ2-7, reads DAGVTQSPTHLIKTRGQQVTLRCSPKSGHDTVSWYQQALGQGPQFIFQYYEEEERQRGNFPDRFSGHQFPNYSSELNVNALLLGDSALYLCASSLNYEQYFGPGTRLTVT.

The rearrangement uses TRBV10-2 and TRBJ1-5; 9 bases align to TRBD1. The CDR3 loop spans 16 amino acids. J was trimmed by 4 bases and V by 3 bases; bases with no gene match: 7. Germline V gene sequence: CDR1 WSHSY, CDR2 SAAADI. The CDR3 loop is CASSDIGTGYNQPQHF. The CDR3 DNA reads TGCGCCAGCAGTGACATTGGGACAGGGTATAATCAGCCCCAGCATTTT.

J is TRBJ1-3 and V is TRBV11-1, with D unclear. The germline CDR1 and CDR2 sequences are SGHAT and FQDESV (reference sequence). This CDR3 is 13 amino acids long. Trimming pared 2 bases from V and 0 bases from J, leaving 2 bases between. CDR3 residues: CASSLSSGNTIYF. CDR3 DNA: TGTGCCAGCAGCTTAAGCTCTGGAAACACCATATATTTT.

The rearrangement joins TRBV28 to TRBJ1-2; TRBD1 aligns across 7 bases. Germline V gene lookup returns CDR1 MDHEN and CDR2 SYDVKM. V dropped 2 bases and J dropped 0; count of bases not matched to a gene: 3. CDR3 size: 15 residues. This CDR3 reads CASSLPDRPNYGYTF. Written as DNA, the CDR3 is TGTGCCAGCAGTTTACCGGACAGGCCTAACTATGGCTACACCTTC.

V and J are TRBV6-1 and TRBJ2-2; TRBD1 aligns across 9 bases. The CDR3 extends over 16 amino acids. The V segment lost 1 base and the J segment 4 bases; nucleotides outside the gene matches: 4. CDR1 and CDR2 (germline): MNHNS, SASEGT. The CDR3 loop is CASSEGLDRGTGELFF. CDR3 nucleotide sequence: TGTGCCAGCAGTGAAGGGTTGGACAGGGGCACCGGGGAGCTGTTTTTT.

The chain links TRBV27 to TRBJ1-2, with 7 nucleotides matching TRBD1. V gave up 4 bases and J gave up 8 bases; unmatched junction bases: 7. Germline V gene sequence: CDR1 MNHEY, CDR2 SMNVEV (reference sequence). CDR3 size: 13 residues. For the CDR3, the DNA is TGTGCCAGCAGTTCCTCCAACAGGGGCGGCTACACCTTC. Its translation: CASSSSNRGGYTF.

V and J are TRBV7-8 and TRBJ2-3, with 11 bases lining up with TRBD2. The CDR3 has 18 residues. V trimming: 2 bases; J trimming: 4 bases; junction bases outside the gene matches: 11. Germline loops: CDR1 SGHVS, CDR2 FQNEAQ. The CDR3 region has the DNA TGTGCCAGCAGCTTACCCCGTAGCGGGGGGGCAGGGGCAGATACGCAGTATTTT. This codes for CASSLPRSGGAGADTQYF.

V and J are TRBV27 and TRBJ2-6, with 9 bases that match TRBD1. CDR3 length equals 19 residues. Germline CDR1 reads MNHEY; CDR2 reads SMNVEV (reference sequence). Trimming removed 4 bases from V and 1 base from J; junction bases left unmatched: 11. CDR3 amino acids: CASSWGSGTGQSGANVLTF. The CDR3 DNA reads TGTGCCAGCAGTTGGGGGTCGGGGACAGGGCAGTCTGGGGCCAACGTCCTGACTTTC.

The rearrangement joins TRBV28 to TRBJ1-3; D not resolved. The CDR3 sequence is 11 residues long. In germline, CDR1 is MDHEN, CDR2 SYDVKM. With 9 bases removed from V and 0 bases from J, the gap between germline ends came to 3 bases. The CDR3 sequence is CASHSGNTIYF. The CDR3 region has the DNA TGTGCCAGTCACTCTGGAAACACCATATATTTT. The full variable domain, rest sourced from reference TRBV28 and TRBJ1-3, is DVKVTQSSRYLVKRTGEKVFLECVQDMDHENMFWYRQDPGLGLRLIYFSYDVKMKEKGDIPEGYSVSREKKERFSLILESASTNQTSMYLCASHSGNTIYFGEGSWLTVV.

Only one count was recorded for this clone. The CDR3 spells CASRSAAFPYNEQFF. As DNA, the CDR3 is TGTGCCAGTAGGTCGGCAGCCTTTCCCTACAATGAGCAGTTCTTC. The chain carries TRBV19 and TRBJ2-1; D is unresolved. The V gene lost 6 bases and the J gene lost 2 bases, with 14 bases spanning the gap. Germline CDR1 is LNHDA and CDR2 is SQIVND (reference sequence). This CDR3 comprises 15 residues.

The rearrangement joins TRBV5-4 to TRBJ2-7; D not resolved. The CDR3 is made up of 13 amino acids. V was pared by 2 bases and J by 1 base, with 7 bases between. CDR1 is SGHNT and CDR2 is YYREEE in the germline V gene (reference sequence). CDR3 in DNA: TGTGCCAGCAGCTTTCAATCGTCCTACGAGCAGTACTTC. It codes for CASSFQSSYEQYF.